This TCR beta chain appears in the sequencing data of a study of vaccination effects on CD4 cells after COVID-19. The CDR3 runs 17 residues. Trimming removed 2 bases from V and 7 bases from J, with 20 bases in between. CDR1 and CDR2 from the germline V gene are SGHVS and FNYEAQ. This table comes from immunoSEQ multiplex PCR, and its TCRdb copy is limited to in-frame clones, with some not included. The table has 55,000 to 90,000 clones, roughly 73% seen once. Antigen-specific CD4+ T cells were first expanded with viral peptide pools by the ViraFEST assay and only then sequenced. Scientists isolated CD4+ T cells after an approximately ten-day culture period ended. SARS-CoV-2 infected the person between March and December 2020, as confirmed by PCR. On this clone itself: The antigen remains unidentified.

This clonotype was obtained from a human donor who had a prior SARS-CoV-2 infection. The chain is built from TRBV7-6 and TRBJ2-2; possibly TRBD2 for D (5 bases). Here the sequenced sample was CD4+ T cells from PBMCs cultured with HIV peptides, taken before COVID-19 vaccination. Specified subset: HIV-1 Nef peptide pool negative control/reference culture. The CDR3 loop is CASSLSASPLTVGELFF. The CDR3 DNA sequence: TGTGCCAGCAGCTTATCCGCTAGCCCCCTCACTGTCGGGGAGCTGTTTTTT.